The clone carrying this TCR beta chain was seen a handful of times. Its antigen is still unknown. Generated by immunoSEQ multiplex PCR, the TCRdb table keeps only in-frame clones and is missing some. The data show approximately 85,000 clones, more than 75% seen once. The sample originates from a study of identifying expanded T cells in peripheral blood. The CDR3 runs to 13 residues. V lost 3 bases, J lost 10 bases, and 5 bases stayed unmatched. Collection occurred without any documented infections or immune events in donors. Study-level results: Variance in clone template counts between approximately two-week samples significantly increased with total template count across all healthy donors. Technical replicates showed approximately 1.2 changed clones; approximately 2 weeks around 15; four weeks 19.

This receptor was taken from a person aged 18 to 70 in good health. The material sequenced was blood. V usage is TRBV5-7 and J usage is TRBJ1-3, with TRBD1 matching over 9 bases. TRBV5-7 is known as an ORF, though its function is uncertain. CDR3 sequence: CASSSTGGSTIYF. The CDR3 coding sequence is TGTGCCAGCAGCTCGACAGGGGGGAGTACCATATATTTT.